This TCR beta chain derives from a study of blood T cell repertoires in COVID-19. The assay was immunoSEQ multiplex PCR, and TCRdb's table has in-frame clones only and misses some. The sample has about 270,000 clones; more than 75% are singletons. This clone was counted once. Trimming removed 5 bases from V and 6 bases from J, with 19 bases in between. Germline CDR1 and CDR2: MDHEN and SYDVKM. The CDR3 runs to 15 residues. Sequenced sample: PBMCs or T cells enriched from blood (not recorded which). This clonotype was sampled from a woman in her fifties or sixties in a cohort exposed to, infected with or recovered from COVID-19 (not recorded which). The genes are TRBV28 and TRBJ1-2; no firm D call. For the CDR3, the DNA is TGTGCCAGCAGTCCCCTAAGTCGCGCGATTCATGGCTACACCTTC. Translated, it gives CASSPLSRAIHGYTF.